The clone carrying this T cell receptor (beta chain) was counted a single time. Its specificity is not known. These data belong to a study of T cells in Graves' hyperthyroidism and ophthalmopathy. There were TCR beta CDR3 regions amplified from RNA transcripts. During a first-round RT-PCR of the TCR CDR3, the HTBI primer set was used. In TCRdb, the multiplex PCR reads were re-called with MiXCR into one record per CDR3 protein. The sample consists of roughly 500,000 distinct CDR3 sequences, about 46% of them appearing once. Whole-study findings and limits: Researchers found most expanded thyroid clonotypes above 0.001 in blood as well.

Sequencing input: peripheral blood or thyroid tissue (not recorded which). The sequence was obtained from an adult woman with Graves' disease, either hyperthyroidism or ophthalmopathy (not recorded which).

For the CDR3, the DNA is TGCAGTGCTAGACCACTAACCGGGGACGATGGCTACACCTTC. Translation gives CSARPLTGDDGYTF. The rearrangement links TRBV20-1 to TRBJ1-2, with D perhaps matching TRBD1 (5 bases). The CDR3 has 14 amino acids. Looked up from germline, CDR1 is DFQATT and CDR2 is SNEGSKA (reference sequence). V lost 2 bases, J lost 6 bases, and 16 bases lay in between.